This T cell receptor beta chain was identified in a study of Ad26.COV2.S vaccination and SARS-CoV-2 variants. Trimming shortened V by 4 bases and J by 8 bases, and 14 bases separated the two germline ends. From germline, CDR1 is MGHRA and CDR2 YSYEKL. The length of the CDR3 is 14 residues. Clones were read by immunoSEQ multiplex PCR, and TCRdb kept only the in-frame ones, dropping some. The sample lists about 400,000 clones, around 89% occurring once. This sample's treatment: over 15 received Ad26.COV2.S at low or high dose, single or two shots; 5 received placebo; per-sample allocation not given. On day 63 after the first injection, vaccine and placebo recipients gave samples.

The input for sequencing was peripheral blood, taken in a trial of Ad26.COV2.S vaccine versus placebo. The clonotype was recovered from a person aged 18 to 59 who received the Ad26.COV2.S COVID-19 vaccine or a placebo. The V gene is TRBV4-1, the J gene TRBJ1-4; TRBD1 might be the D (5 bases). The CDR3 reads CASSPTGTQEKLFF. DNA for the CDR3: TGCGCCAGCAGCCCTACCGGGACTCAAGAAAAACTGTTTTTT.